This is a list of T cell receptor beta chains from one sample in a study of blood T cell repertoires in COVID-19. Profiling relied on immunoSEQ multiplex PCR, and the TCRdb table lists in-frame clones only, not all of them. Seen here are hundreds of thousands of clones, around 92% observed once, and the top ten hold roughly 2.8%. Sequencing was performed on PBMCs or T cells enriched from blood (not recorded which). These receptors were collected from a woman in her fifties or sixties who had been exposed to COVID-19. The CDR3 runs from the conserved cysteine through the conserved F or W. D genes are given only for firm matches. Clone size is not always given. Where it is, it says once, few, many or a class for expanded clones.

J gene,V gene,D gene,clone size,CDR3 DNA,CDR3 protein
TRBJ2-7,TRBV4-1,-,-,TGCGCCAGCAGCCAAGTCTCGATAGGAGCCTACGAGCAGTACTTC,CASSQVSIGAYEQYF
TRBJ2-3,TRBV19,TRBD2,once,TGTGCCAGTGGATTTGGCGGGGGGGCAGGGGATACGCAGTATTTT,CASGFGGGAGDTQYF
TRBJ2-3,TRBV27,-,-,TGTGCCAGCAGTTTAGGGCAGTGGGGGGCAGATACGCAGTATTTT,CASSLGQWGADTQYF
TRBJ2-1,TRBV11-1,-,-,TGTGCCAGCAGCTTAGCGCAGATCAATGAGCAGTTCTTC,CASSLAQINEQFF
TRBJ2-5,TRBV11-2,-,-,TGTGCCAGCAGACAAGAGCCTGCGGGCCGAAAGACCCAGTACTTC,CASRQEPAGRKTQYF
TRBJ1-4,TRBV4-1,TRBD1,-,TGCGCCAGCAGCCGGTCGACAGGGAGGAATGAAAAACTGTTTTTT,CASSRSTGRNEKLFF
TRBJ1-1,TRBV7-6,-,-,TGTGCCAGCAGCTCCGGGGGGGAAGCTTTCTTT,CASSSGGEAFF
TRBJ1-6,TRBV28,-,-,TGTGCCAGCAGTTCGCGTGGGGGACCCCAGGGGCCACCCCTCCACTTT,CASSSRGGPQGPPLHF
TRBJ2-3,TRBV4-1,-,-,TGCGCCAGCAGCCTACAGAGATCTAGCACAGATACGCAGTATTTT,CASSLQRSSTDTQYF
TRBJ2-2,TRBV13,-,-,TGTGCCAGCAGCGTTTCAATCGGGGAGCTGTTTTTT,CASSVSIGELFF
TRBJ1-6,TRBV28,-,-,TGTGCCAGCAAACCAGGGGATAGGGATTCACCCCTCCACTTT,CASKPGDRDSPLHF
TRBJ1-6,TRBV5-5,-,few,TGTGCCAGCAGCTTGGGCGACACGTATAATTCACCCCTCCACTTT,CASSLGDTYNSPLHF
TRBJ1-6,TRBV20-1,-,once,TGCAGTGCTAGTCTGACAGCCGATTCACCCCTCCACTTT,CSASLTADSPLHF
TRBJ2-3,TRBV29-1,TRBD1,-,TGCAGCGTTGAGGGACAGGGGAGCCCAGATACGCAGTATTTT,CSVEGQGSPDTQYF
TRBJ1-5,TRBV7-2,-,-,TGTGCCAGCAGCTTAGCTGGGAGTAATAGCAATCAGCCCCAGCATTTT,CASSLAGSNSNQPQHF